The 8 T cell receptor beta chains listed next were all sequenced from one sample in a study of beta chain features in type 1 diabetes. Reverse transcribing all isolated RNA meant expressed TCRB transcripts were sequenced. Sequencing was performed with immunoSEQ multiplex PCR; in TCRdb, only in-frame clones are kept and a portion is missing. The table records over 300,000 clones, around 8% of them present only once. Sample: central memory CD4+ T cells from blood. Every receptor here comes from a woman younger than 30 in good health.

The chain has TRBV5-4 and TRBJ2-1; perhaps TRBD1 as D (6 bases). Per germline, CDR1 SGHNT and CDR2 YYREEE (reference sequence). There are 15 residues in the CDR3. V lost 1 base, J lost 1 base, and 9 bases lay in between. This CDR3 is CASSLQGRSYNEQFF. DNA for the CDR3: TGTGCCAGCAGCTTGCAGGGGCGTTCCTACAATGAGCAGTTCTTC. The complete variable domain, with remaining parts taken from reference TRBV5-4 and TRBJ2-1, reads ETGVTQSPTHLIKTRGQQVTLRCSSQSGHNTVSWYQQALGQGPQFIFQYYREEENGRGNFPPRFSGLQFPNYSSELNVNALELDDSALYLCASSLQGRSYNEQFFGPGTRLTVL.

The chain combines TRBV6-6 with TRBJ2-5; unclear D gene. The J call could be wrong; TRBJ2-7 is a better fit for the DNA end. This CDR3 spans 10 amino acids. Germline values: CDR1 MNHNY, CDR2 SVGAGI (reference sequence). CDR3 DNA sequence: TGTGCCAGCAGGCACTACGAGCAGTACTTC. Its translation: CASRHYEQYF.

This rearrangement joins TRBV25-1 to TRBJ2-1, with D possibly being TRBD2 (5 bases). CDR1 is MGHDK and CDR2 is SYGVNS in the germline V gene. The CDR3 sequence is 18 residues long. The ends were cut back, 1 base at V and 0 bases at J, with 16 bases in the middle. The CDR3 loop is CASSELVGELSSYNEQFF. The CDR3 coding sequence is TGTGCCAGCAGTGAATTGGTTGGGGAGTTGAGCTCCTACAATGAGCAGTTCTTC.

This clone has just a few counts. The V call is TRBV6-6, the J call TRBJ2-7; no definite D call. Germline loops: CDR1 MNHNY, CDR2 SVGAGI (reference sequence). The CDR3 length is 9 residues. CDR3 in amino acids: CGHAYEQYF. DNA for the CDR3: TGTGGGCATGCCTACGAGCAGTACTTC.

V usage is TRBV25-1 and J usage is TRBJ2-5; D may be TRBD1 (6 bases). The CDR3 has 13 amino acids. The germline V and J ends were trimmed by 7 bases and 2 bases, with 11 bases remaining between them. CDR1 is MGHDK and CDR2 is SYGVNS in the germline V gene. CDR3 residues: CASTQGIQETQYF. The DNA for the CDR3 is TGTGCCAGCACACAGGGTATACAAGAGACCCAGTACTTC.

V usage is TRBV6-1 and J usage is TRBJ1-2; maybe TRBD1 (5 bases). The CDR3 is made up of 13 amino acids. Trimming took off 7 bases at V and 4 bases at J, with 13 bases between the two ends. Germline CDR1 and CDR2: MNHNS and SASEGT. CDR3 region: CASIDGGRYGYTF. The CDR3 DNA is TGTGCCAGCATTGATGGGGGACGCTATGGCTACACCTTC.

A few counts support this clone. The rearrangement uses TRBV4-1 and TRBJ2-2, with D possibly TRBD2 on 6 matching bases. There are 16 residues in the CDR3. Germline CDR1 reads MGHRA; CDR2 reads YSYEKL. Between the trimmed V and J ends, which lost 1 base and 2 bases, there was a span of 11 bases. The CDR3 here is CASSQGRGINTGELFF. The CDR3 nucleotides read TGCGCCAGCAGCCAAGGGCGGGGAATAAACACCGGGGAGCTGTTTTTT.

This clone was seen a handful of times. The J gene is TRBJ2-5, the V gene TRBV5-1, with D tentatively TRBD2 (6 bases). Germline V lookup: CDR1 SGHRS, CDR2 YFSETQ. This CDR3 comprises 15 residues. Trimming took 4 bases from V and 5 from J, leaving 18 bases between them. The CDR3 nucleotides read TGCGCCAGCAGCCTGGAGGCGGGGTCATGGGAGACCCAGTACTTC. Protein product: CASSLEAGSWETQYF.